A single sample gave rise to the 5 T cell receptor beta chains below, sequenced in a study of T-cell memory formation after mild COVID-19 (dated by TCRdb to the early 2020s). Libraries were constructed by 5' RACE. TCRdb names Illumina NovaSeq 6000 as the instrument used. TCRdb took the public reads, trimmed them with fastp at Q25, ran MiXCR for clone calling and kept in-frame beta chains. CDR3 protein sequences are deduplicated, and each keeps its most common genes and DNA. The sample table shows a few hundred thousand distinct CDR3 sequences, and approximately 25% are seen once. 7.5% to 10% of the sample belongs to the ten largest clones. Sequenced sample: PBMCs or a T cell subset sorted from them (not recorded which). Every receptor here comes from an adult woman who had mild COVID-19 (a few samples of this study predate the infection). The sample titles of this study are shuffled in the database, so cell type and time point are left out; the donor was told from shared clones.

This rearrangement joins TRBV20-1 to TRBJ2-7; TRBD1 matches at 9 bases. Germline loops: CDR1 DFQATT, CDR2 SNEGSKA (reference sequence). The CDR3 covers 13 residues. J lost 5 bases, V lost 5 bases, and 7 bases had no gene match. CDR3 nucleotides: TGCAGTGCTGTGGGACAGGGTAGACACGAGCAGTACTTC. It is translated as CSAVGQGRHEQYF.

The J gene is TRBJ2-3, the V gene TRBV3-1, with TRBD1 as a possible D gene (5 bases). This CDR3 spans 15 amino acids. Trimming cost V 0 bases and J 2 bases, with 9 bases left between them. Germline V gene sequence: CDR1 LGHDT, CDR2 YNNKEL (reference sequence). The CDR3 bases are TGTGCCAGCAGCCAAGAGAGCAGGGTCACAGATACGCAGTATTTT. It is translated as CASSQESRVTDTQYF.

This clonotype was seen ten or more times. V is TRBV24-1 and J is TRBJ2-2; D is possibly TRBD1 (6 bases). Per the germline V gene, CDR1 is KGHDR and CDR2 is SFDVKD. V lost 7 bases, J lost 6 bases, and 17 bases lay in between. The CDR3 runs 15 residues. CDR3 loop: CATRSPGTFPGELFF. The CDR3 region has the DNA TGTGCCACCAGGAGCCCCGGGACATTCCCCGGGGAGCTGTTTTTT.

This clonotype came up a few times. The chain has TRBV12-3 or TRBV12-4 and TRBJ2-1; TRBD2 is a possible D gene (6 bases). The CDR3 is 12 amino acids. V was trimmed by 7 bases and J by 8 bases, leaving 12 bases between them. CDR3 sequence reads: CASTREMYEQFF. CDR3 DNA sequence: TGTGCCAGCACACGGGAGATGTATGAGCAGTTCTTC.

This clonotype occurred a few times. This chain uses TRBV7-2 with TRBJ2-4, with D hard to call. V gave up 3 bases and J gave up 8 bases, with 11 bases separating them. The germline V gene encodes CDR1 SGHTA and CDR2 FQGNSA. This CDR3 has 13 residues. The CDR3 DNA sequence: TGTGCCAGCAGCTTCAAGGGCCTAGACATTCAGTACTTC. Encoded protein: CASSFKGLDIQYF.